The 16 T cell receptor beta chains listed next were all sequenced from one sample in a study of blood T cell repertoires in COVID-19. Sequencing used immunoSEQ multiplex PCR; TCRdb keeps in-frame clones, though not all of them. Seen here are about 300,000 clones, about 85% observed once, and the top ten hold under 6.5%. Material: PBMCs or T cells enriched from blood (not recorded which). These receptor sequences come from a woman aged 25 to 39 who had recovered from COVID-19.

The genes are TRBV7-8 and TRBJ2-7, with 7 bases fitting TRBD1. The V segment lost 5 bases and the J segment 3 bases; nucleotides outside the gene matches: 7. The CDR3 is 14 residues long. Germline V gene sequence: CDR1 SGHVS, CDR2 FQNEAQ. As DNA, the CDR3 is TGTGCCAGCAGCACCGGGACAGCCAACTACGAGCAGTACTTC. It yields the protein CASSTGTANYEQYF.

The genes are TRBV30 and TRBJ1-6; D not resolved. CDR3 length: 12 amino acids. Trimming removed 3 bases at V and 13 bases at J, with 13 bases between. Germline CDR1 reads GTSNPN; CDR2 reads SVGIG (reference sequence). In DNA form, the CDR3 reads TGTGCCTGGAGATCAGACGGGAGTCCCCTCCACTTT. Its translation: CAWRSDGSPLHF.

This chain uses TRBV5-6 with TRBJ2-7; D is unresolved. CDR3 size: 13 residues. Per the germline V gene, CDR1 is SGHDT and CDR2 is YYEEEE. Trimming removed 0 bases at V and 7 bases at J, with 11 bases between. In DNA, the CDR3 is TGTGCCAGCAGCTTGGCGACAACACGGGAGCAGTACTTC. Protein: CASSLATTREQYF.

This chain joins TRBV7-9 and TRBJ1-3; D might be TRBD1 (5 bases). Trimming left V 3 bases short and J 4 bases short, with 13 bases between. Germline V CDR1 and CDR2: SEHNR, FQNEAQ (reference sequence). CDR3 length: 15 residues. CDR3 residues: CASSFVGDQGNTIYF. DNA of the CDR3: TGTGCCAGCAGCTTTGTAGGGGATCAGGGAAACACCATATATTTT.

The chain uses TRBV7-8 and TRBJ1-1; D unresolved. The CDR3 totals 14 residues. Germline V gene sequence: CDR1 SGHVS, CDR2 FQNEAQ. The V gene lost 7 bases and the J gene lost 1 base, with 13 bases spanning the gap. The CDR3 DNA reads TGTGCCAGCAAATCTGGGCCTGGGAACACTGAAGCTTTCTTT. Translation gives CASKSGPGNTEAFF.

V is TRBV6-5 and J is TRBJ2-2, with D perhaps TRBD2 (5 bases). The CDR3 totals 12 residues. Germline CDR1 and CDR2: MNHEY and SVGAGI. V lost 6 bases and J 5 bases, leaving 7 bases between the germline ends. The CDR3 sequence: CASRTGTGELFF. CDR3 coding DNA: TGTGCCAGCAGAACGGGGACCGGGGAGCTGTTTTTT.

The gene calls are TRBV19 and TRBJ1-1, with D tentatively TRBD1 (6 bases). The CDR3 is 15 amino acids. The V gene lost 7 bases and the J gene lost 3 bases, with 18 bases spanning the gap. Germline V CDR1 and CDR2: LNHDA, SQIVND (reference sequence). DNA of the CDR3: TGTGCCAGTATTCCCCACAGGGAACCTTACACTGAAGCTTTCTTT. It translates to CASIPHREPYTEAFF.

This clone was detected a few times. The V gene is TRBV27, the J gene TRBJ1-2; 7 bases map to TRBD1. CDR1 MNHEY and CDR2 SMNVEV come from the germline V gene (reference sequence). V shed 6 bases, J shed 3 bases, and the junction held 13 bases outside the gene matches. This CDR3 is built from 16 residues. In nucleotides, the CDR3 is TGTGCCAGCAGATCCACCGCCACAGGGGAGGACTATGGCTACACCTTC. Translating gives CASRSTATGEDYGYTF.

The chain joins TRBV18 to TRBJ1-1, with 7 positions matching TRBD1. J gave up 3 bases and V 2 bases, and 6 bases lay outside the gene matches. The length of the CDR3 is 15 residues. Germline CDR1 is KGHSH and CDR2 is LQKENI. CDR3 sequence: CASSPLGQTDTEAFF. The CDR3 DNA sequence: TGTGCCAGCTCACCATTGGGACAGACTGACACTGAAGCTTTCTTT.

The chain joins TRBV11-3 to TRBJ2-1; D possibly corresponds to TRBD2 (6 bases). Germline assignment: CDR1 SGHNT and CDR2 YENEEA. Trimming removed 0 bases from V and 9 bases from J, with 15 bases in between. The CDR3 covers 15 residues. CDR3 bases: TGTGCCAGCAGCTTAGACGGCGGGGTCGGAGCTGAGCAGTTCTTC. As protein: CASSLDGGVGAEQFF.

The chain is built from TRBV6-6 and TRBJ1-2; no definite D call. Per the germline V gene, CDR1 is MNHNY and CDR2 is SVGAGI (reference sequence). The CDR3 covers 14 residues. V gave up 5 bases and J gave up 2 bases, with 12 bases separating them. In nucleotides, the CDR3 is TGTGCCAGCAGTATGGGCACACAGAACTATGGCTACACCTTC. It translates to CASSMGTQNYGYTF.

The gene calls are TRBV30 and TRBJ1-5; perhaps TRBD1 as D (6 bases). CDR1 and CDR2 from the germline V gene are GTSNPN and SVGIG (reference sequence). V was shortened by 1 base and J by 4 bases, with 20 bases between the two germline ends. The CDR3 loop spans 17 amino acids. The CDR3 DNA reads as TGTGCCTGGAGTGACCCCACCCGGGGCAGGGGTAATCAGCCCCAGCATTTT. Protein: CAWSDPTRGRGNQPQHF.

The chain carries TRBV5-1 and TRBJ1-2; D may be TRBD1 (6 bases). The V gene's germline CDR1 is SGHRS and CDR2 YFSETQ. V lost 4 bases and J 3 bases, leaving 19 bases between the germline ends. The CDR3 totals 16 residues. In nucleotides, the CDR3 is TGCGCCAGCAGCACGGGGCAGGGGACCCCTTACTATGGCTACACCTTC. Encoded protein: CASSTGQGTPYYGYTF.

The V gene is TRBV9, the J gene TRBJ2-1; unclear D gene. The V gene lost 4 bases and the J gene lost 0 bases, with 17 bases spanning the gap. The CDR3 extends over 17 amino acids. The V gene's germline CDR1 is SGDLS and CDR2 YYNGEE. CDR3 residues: CASSPRSLQSSYNEQFF. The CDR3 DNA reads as TGTGCCAGCAGCCCCCGATCCTTACAGAGCTCCTACAATGAGCAGTTCTTC.

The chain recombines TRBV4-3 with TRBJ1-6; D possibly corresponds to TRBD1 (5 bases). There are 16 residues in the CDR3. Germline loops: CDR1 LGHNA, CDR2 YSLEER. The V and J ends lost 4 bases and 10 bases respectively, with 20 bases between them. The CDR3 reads CASSLDRGGAQSPLHF. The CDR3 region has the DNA TGCGCCAGCAGCCTGGACCGGGGCGGGGCTCAATCACCCCTCCACTTT.

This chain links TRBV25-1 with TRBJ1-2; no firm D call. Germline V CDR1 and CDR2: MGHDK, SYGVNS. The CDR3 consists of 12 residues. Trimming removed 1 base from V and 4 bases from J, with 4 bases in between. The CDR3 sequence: CASSELAYGYTF. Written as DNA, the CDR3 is TGTGCCAGCAGTGAATTGGCCTATGGCTACACCTTC.